This T cell receptor (beta chain) comes out of a study of T cell responses to AZD1222 COVID-19 vaccine. Broader study findings: Just 5 to 7 people given AZD1222 tested seropositive at baseline. CD4 TCRs associated with vaccination spanned spike, dominating at 160-218 and 743-854. Clonal diversity may have been underestimated in mostly white British donors. Every sample of the repertoires postdated the peak T cell response.

TCRdb keeps only in-frame clones here, not all; method: immunoSEQ multiplex PCR. The table has around 150,000 clones, approximately 90% seen once. Of note for this clone: Its antigen is not identified.

This CDR3 contains 14 residues. In germline, CDR1 is SGHRS, CDR2 YFSETQ. Trimming at V came to 0 bases and at J to 6 bases, leaving 0 bases not matched to a gene. The sequences come from peripheral blood, collected on day 0 of AZD1222 vaccination. The TCR was taken from an adult in good health. The chain recombines TRBV5-1 with TRBJ2-7; 13 positions match TRBD2. Here the CDR3 DNA reads TGCGCCAGCAGCTTGGGACTAGCGGGAGGCGAGCAGTACTTC. Its translation is CASSLGLAGGEQYF.